Sequencing of this TCR beta chain was carried out in a study of OX40 agonist ivuxolimab in advanced cancers. The V gene's germline CDR1 is MNHEY and CDR2 SVGAGI. The ends lost 2 bases at V and 2 bases at J; junction bases unmatched: 6. This CDR3 has 16 amino acids. Generated by immunoSEQ multiplex PCR, the TCRdb table keeps only in-frame clones and is missing some. The sample holds 35,000 to 50,000 clones; 90% to 95% are singletons and the top ten take about 20%. In the case of this clone: The antigen remains undetermined.

Drawing of blood for sampling happened at baseline, at cycle 4 day 1, and at cycle 7 day 1. Study-wide results and caveats: Clonal expansion from baseline to week 6 occurred in both CD4+ and CD8+ T cells.

The chain links TRBV6-5 to TRBJ2-3, with 8 bases fitting TRBD2. The clonotype originates from an adult with an advanced solid tumor such as melanoma, head and neck, liver or kidney cancer. The sequenced sample was CD4+ or CD8+ T cells sorted from blood, obtained in a trial of the OX40 agonist ivuxolimab. The CDR3 spells CASSYEVAGPTDTQYF. DNA for the CDR3: TGTGCCAGCAGTTACGAGGTAGCGGGACCCACAGATACGCAGTATTTT.